The source of this T cell receptor beta chain is a study of CD8+ T cells in alopecia areata. The CDR3 contains 13 residues. Between the trimmed V and J ends, which lost 1 base and 6 bases, there was a span of 13 bases. Per the germline V gene, CDR1 is SQVTM and CDR2 is ANQGSEA. Reverse transcription of extracted RNA yielded cDNA, which provided the sequencing template. Assay: immunoSEQ multiplex PCR; the TCRdb copy retains only in-frame clones and omits some. In the table there are 90,000 to 100,000 clones, around 38% of which are singletons. Material for sequencing was CD4+ T cells sorted from blood. The TCR sequence derives from a human donor with alopecia areata. This sequence joins TRBV29-1 and TRBJ2-7; weak D call: TRBD1 (6 bases). The CDR3 DNA reads TGCAGCGTTGAAGTGGGGGCGCTTTCCGAGCAGTACTTC. Its protein is CSVEVGALSEQYF.